The 14 T cell receptor beta chains presented below share a single source sample, sequenced in a study of type 1 regulatory T cells. TCRdb redid the calling of the reads with MiXCR, one entry per CDR3 protein. The repertoire has some 89,000 distinct CDR3 sequences, 25% to 40% of them found once; the top ten carry approximately 2.2%. Sequenced sample: CD4+ T cells, either the whole sample or a sorted fraction (not recorded which). All receptors derive from a human donor in good health.

The V call is TRBV7-2, the J call TRBJ2-5; 7 nucleotides agree with TRBD2. Germline CDR1 reads SGHTA; CDR2 reads FQGNSA. This CDR3 region has 14 residues. Losses at the gene ends were 2 bases for V and 3 bases for J; bases not matched to a gene: 3. CDR3 loop: CASSLSLAEETQYF. CDR3 DNA sequence: TGTGCCAGCAGCTTAAGTCTAGCGGAAGAGACCCAGTACTTC. The full variable domain, completed using reference TRBV7-2 and TRBJ2-5, is GAGVSQSPSNKVTEKGKDVELRCDPISGHTALYWYRQSLGQGLEFLIYFQGNSAPDKSGLPSDRFSAERTGGSVSTLTIQRTQQEDSAVYLCASSLSLAEETQYFGPGTRLLVL.

This chain joins TRBV6-5 and TRBJ2-6, with D uncertain. The CDR3 length is 16 residues. Germline-derived CDR1 and CDR2 are MNHEY and SVGAGI. V dropped 2 bases and J dropped 4 bases, with 12 bases sitting between them. The CDR3 loop reads CASSYGSRSGANVLTF. CDR3 nucleotide sequence: TGTGCCAGCAGTTACGGTTCGAGGTCCGGGGCCAACGTCCTGACTTTC.

This chain joins TRBV3-1 and TRBJ1-5; possible D gene TRBD1, 5 bases. V was cut by 0 bases and J by 5 bases, with 11 bases left in between. CDR3 size: 15 residues. Per germline, CDR1 LGHDT and CDR2 YNNKEL (reference sequence). The CDR3 loop is CASSQDIGTYQPQHF. In DNA, the CDR3 is TGTGCCAGCAGCCAAGATATAGGGACCTATCAGCCCCAGCATTTT.

This chain connects TRBV11-2 to TRBJ2-7; a weak D match, TRBD2 (6 bases). Trimming removed 7 bases from V and 1 base from J, with 20 bases in between. The germline CDR1 and CDR2 sequences are SGHAT and FQNNGV. The CDR3 is made up of 16 amino acids. The CDR3 is CASTDNWGRRSYEQYF. Written as DNA, the CDR3 is TGTGCCAGCACGGACAATTGGGGGAGGAGGTCCTACGAGCAGTACTTC.

The V gene is TRBV19, the J gene TRBJ1-2, with TRBD1 matching over 7 bases. The germline V gene encodes CDR1 LNHDA and CDR2 SQIVND (reference sequence). The V gene end was trimmed by 7 bases and the J gene end by 4 bases; junction bases not matched to a gene: 15. The CDR3 is 16 amino acids. CDR3 sequence (DNA): TGTGCCAGTAAGGGGGACAGCCTAAACCTCTTCTATGGCTACACCTTC. Encoded protein: CASKGDSLNLFYGYTF.

This clonotype showed up just a few times. The CDR3 nucleotides are TGCAGTGCTAGACCACGGGGAAATCAGCCCCAGCATTTT. It translates to CSARPRGNQPQHF. This rearrangement joins TRBV20-1 to TRBJ1-5; D call uncertain. The CDR3 is made up of 13 amino acids. The V gene's germline CDR1 is DFQATT and CDR2 SNEGSKA (reference sequence). V shed 2 bases and J shed 4 bases, with 9 bases lying between them.

The CDR3 sequence is CSAPKQGNEKLFF. CDR3 coding DNA: TGCAGTGCTCCCAAACAGGGAAATGAAAAACTGTTTTTT. V is TRBV20-1 and J is TRBJ1-4; D perhaps matches TRBD1 (6 bases). The CDR3 has 13 residues. Trimming took 5 bases from V and 5 from J, leaving 12 bases between them. From germline, CDR1 is DFQATT and CDR2 SNEGSKA (reference sequence).

The chain couples TRBV20-1 to TRBJ2-3, with D perhaps TRBD1 (5 bases). This CDR3 spans 14 amino acids. Deletions cut 6 bases from V and 0 bases from J, with 13 bases between. CDR1 is DFQATT, CDR2 SNEGSKA, per germline (reference sequence). This CDR3 is CSAPRVVSTDTQYF. CDR3 nucleotides: TGCAGTGCCCCCAGGGTGGTAAGCACAGATACGCAGTATTTT.

The chain joins TRBV10-2 to TRBJ2-1; 9 nucleotides align to TRBD2. Per germline, CDR1 WSHSY and CDR2 SAAADI. The CDR3 is 15 residues long. The V segment lost 5 bases and the J segment 7 bases; nucleotides outside the gene matches: 9. The CDR3 DNA sequence: TGCGCCAGCAGTTCAAGCGGGAGGAGGTCGAATGAGCAGTTCTTC. It translates to CASSSSGRRSNEQFF.

A few counts support this clonotype. V usage is TRBV29-1 and J usage is TRBJ1-5; no firm D call. CDR1 and CDR2 from the germline V gene are SQVTM and ANQGSEA. CDR3 size: 13 residues. V lost 5 bases and J 3 bases, leaving 11 bases between the germline ends. The CDR3 is CSVQDGPNQPQHF. The DNA of the CDR3 is TGCAGCGTTCAGGACGGACCCAATCAGCCCCAGCATTTT.

J is TRBJ1-1 and V is TRBV5-1; the match to TRBD1 covers 10 bases. From germline, CDR1 is SGHRS and CDR2 YFSETQ. Trimming took 0 bases from V and 1 from J; bases not matched to a gene: 6. This CDR3 contains 17 residues. This CDR3 is CASSLDGTGAPNTEAFF. The CDR3 DNA sequence: TGCGCCAGCAGCTTGGACGGGACAGGGGCACCGAACACTGAAGCTTTCTTT. The variable domain in full, completed from reference TRBV5-1 and TRBJ1-1, reads KAGVTQTPRYLIKTRGQQVTLSCSPISGHRSVSWYQQTPGQGLQFLFEYFSETQRNKGNFPGRFSGRQFSNSRSEMNVSTLELGDSALYLCASSLDGTGAPNTEAFFGQGTRLTVV.

This clonotype was counted between two and nine times. This sequence joins TRBV10-2 and TRBJ2-1; the match to TRBD2 covers 12 bases. V lost 8 bases, J lost 9 bases, and 17 bases stayed unmatched. The CDR3 covers 17 residues. From germline, CDR1 is WSHSY and CDR2 SAAADI. CDR3 coding DNA: TGCGCCAGCCGATCTAGCGGGAGGGCCCTGGTTCACGGTGAGCAGTTCTTC. Protein: CASRSSGRALVHGEQFF.

V is TRBV12-3 or TRBV12-4 and J is TRBJ1-2; 10 positions agree with TRBD1. The CDR3 has 14 residues. With V trimmed by 5 bases and J by 6 bases, 6 bases remained unmatched. The CDR3: CASSITGTGDGYTF. The CDR3 DNA reads as TGTGCCAGCAGTATTACCGGGACAGGGGATGGCTACACCTTC.

This clonotype has just a few counts. The V gene is TRBV11-1, the J gene TRBJ2-5; D unresolved. The CDR3 runs 13 residues. Per the germline V gene, CDR1 is SGHAT and CDR2 is FQDESV (reference sequence). V gave up 3 bases and J gave up 5 bases, with 10 bases separating them. The CDR3 DNA reads TGTGCCAGCAGCTTCGGAGTCGGGGAGACCCAGTACTTC. Protein sequence: CASSFGVGETQYF.